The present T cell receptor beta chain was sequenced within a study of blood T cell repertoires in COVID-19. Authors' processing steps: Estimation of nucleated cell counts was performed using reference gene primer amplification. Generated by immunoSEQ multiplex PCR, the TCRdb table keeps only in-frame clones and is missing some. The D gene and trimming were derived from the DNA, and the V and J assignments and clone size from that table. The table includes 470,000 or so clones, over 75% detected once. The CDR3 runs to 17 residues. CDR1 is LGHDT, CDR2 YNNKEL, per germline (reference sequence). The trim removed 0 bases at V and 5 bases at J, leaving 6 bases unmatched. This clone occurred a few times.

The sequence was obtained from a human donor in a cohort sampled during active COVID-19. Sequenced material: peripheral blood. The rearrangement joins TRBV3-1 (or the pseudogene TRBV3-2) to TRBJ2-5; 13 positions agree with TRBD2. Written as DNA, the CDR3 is TGTGCCAGCAGCCAAGAAACCCTGGGACTAGCGGGGGAGACCCAGTACTTC. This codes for CASSQETLGLAGETQYF.